This T cell receptor beta chain was found in a study of identical twins' blood T cells. Points from the study as a whole: Shared environment remains a possible cause of twin similarity.

On this clonotype itself: What it recognizes is unknown. A read error may be the cause here, since a much bigger clone is one base away.

TCRdb ran MiXCR on the 5' RACE reads and lists one entry per CDR3 protein. The sample lists hundreds of thousands of distinct CDR3 sequences; about 28% were seen once. The sequenced sample consisted of PBMCs. The sequence came from a woman aged 18-55 years in good health.

CDR3 coding DNA: TGTGCCAGCAGTGCCGAGGTGCACGAGCAGTACTTC. It codes for CASSAEVHEQYF. The chain joins TRBV10-3 to TRBJ2-7; D is unresolved. The CDR3 has 12 amino acids. The germline V gene encodes CDR1 ENHRY and CDR2 SYGVKD.